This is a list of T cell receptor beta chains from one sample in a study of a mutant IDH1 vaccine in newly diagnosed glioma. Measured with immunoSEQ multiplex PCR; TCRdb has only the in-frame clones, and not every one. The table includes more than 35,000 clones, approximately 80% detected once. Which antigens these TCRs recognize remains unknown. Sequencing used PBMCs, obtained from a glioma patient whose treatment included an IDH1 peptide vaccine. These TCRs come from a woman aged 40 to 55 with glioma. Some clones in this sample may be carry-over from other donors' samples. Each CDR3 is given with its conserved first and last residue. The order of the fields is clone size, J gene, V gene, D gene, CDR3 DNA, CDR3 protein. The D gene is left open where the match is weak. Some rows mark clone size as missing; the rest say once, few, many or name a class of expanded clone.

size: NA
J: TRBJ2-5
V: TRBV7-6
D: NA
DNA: TGTGCCAGCAGCAAACAAGAGACCCAGTACTTC
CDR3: CASSKQETQYF

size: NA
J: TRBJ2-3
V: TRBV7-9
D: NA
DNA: TGTGCCAGCACCCCGGCAGGGCAGGGAAGCACAGATACGCAGTATTTT
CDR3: CASTPAGQGSTDTQYF

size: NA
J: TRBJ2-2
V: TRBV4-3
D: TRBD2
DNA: TGCGCCAGCAGCCCCGCCGGACTAGCGGACACCGGGGAGCTGTTTTTT
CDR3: CASSPAGLADTGELFF

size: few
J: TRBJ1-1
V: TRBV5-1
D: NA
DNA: TGCGCCAGCAGCGACCCCGAGAACACTGAAGCTTTCTTT
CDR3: CASSDPENTEAFF

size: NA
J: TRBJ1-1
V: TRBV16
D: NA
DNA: TGTGCCAGCAGCCAATCTCGGGTGTCGAACACTGAAGCTTTCTTT
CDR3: CASSQSRVSNTEAFF

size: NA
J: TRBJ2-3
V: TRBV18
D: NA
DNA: TGTGCCAGCTCACCGATGGAGGATACGCAGTATTTT
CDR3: CASSPMEDTQYF

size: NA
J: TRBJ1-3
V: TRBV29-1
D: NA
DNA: TGCAGCGTTGTGTTCGGAAACACCATATATTTT
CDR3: CSVVFGNTIYF

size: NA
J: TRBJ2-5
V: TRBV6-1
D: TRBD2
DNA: TGTGCCAGCATTTACGGGACTACTGAGACCCAGTACTTC
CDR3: CASIYGTTETQYF

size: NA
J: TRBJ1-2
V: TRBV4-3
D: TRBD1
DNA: TGCGCCAGCAGCCAGGCGGTGGACAGGGGATCCTATGGCTACACCTTC
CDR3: CASSQAVDRGSYGYTF

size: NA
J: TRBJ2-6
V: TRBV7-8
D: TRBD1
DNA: TGTGCCAGCAGCCGTGGGATCGACAGGGGGGCTTACCTATCTGGGGCCAACGTCCTGACTTTC
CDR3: CASSRGIDRGAYLSGANVLTF

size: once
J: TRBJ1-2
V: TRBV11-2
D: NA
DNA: TGTGCCAGCAGCTTGTCTGGGCGGAACTATGGCTACACCTTC
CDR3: CASSLSGRNYGYTF

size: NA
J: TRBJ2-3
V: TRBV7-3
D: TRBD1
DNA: TGTGCCAGCAGCTTATCCTCGACAGGGGGTGATACGCAGTATTTT
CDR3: CASSLSSTGGDTQYF

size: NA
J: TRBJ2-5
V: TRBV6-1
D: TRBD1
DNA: TGTGCCAGCAGTGACGAGACAGGGGGGTCGGAGACCCAGTACTTC
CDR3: CASSDETGGSETQYF

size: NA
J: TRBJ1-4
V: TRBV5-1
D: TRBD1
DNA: TGCGCCAGCAGCGCCGGGACAGGGATCCCGAGGCTGTTTTTT
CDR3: CASSAGTGIPRLFF

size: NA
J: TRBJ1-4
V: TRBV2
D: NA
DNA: TGTGCCAGCAGGGCGACGGCTAACCTCGAAAAACTGTTTTTT
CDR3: CASRATANLEKLFF

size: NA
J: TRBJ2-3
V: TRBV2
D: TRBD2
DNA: TGTGCCAGCAGTGAAGGAGCTAGCGGGGATTTT
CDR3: CASSEGASGDF

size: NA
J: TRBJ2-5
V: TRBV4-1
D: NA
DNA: TGCGCCAGCAGCCACACTTATTCCTTTACAGGGTCCGCACCATATCAAGAGACCCAGTACTTC
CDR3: CASSHTYSFTGSAPYQETQYF

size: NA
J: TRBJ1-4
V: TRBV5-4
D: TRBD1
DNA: TGTGCCAGCAGCTTGGAGCTACAGGGGGAAAAACTGTTTTTT
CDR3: CASSLELQGEKLFF

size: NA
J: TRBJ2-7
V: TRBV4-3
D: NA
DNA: TGCGCCAGCAGCCAGACCCCAGGGGCCGGCGAGCAGTACTTC
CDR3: CASSQTPGAGEQYF

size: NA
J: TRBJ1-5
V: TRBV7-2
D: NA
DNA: TGTGCCAGCAGCTTAGACCCGGGGCAGCCCCAGCATTTT
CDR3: CASSLDPGQPQHF

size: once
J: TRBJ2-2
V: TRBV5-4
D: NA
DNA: TGTGCCAGCAGCGAGAGCAGGGGGGAGCTGTTTTTT
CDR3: CASSESRGELFF

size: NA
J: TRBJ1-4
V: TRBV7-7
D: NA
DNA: TGTGCTAGCAGCCCGGGGGGAGGGGCCGATAATGAAAAACTGTTTTTT
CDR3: CASSPGGGADNEKLFF

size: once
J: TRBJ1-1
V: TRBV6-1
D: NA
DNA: TGTGCCAGCAAGAAATCGGGGGAGGAAGCTTTCTTT
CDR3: CASKKSGEEAFF

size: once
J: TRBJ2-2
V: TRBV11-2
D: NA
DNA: TGTGCCAGCAGCTTAGCGGCTCCCGGGGAGCTGTTTTTT
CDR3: CASSLAAPGELFF

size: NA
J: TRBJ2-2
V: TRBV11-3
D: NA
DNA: TGTGCCAGCAGCTTATTCGGGGACACCGGGGAGCTGTTTTTT
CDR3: CASSLFGDTGELFF

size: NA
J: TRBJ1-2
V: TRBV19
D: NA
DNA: TGTGCCAGTAGTGATTCGACAGAAGCGTCGAATGGCTACACCTTC
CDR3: CASSDSTEASNGYTF

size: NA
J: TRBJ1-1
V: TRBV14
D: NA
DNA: TGTGCCAGCAGGTTCGTCGGGGGGAGCCTGTGGAACACTGAAGCTTTCTTT
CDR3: CASRFVGGSLWNTEAFF

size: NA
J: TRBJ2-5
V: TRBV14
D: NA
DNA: TGTGCCAGCAGCCAAGACTACAGCTCGGGGGAGACCCAGTACTTC
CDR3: CASSQDYSSGETQYF

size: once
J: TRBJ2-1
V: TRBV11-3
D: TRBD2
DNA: TGTGCCAGCAGCCAACCGGGAGGGTCCAATGAGCAGTTCTTC
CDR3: CASSQPGGSNEQFF

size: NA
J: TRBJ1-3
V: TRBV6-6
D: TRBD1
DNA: TGTGCCAGCAGTTACAGGACAGGGACTGGAAACACCATATATTTT
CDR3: CASSYRTGTGNTIYF

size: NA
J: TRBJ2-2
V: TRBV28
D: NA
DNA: TGTGCCAGCAGTCCCACAGGAGCGAACACCGGGGAGCTGTTTTTT
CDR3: CASSPTGANTGELFF

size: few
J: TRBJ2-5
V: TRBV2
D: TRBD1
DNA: TGTGCCAGCGGACGGGACAGAAAGTTGGAGACCCAGTACTTC
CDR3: CASGRDRKLETQYF

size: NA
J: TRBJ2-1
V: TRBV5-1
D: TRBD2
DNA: TGCGCCAGCAGCTGGACTAGCGGGAGTCACGAGCAGTTCTTC
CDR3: CASSWTSGSHEQFF

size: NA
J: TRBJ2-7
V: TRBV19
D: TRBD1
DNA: TGTGCCAGTAGTATGGTGGGACAGCCCTACGAGCAGTACTTC
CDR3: CASSMVGQPYEQYF

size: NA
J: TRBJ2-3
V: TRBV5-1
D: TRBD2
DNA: TGCGCCAGCAGCTTGGCCGGGCTAGCGGTATGGGATACGCAGTATTTT
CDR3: CASSLAGLAVWDTQYF

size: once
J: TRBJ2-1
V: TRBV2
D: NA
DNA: TGTGCCAGCACGGAAAGTTGGAGCTCCTACAATGAGCAGTTCTTC
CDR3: CASTESWSSYNEQFF

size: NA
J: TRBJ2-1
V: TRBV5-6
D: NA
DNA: TGTGCCAGCAGCTTTTCGAGGAATGAGCAGTTCTTC
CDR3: CASSFSRNEQFF

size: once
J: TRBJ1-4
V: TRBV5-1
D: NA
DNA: TGCGCCAGCAGTAGAATTGGGTCGGTGGCTAATGAAAAACTGTTTTTT
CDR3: CASSRIGSVANEKLFF

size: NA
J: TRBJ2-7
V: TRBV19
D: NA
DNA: TGTGCCAGTAGTATTTCTGGGGAATCCTACGAGCAGTACTTC
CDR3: CASSISGESYEQYF

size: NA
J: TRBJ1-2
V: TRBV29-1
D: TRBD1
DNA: TGCAGCGTAGCGAAAGGGACAGGGGATGGCTACACCTTC
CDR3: CSVAKGTGDGYTF

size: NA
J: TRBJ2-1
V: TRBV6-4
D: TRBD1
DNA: TGTGCCAGCAGTGCTGCCGGGACAGGGAATGGAGATGAGCAGTTCTTC
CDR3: CASSAAGTGNGDEQFF

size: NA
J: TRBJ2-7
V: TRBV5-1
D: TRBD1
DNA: TGCGCCAGCAGCGGAGGACAGGGGGCCTCCTACGAGCAGTACTTC
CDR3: CASSGGQGASYEQYF

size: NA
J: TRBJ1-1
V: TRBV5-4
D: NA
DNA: TGTGCCAGCAGCTTAGGACCTCTTAAAGCTGAAGCTTTCTTT
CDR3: CASSLGPLKAEAFF

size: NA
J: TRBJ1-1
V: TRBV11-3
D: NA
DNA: TGTGCCAGCAGCCTCTCCTCGGGTGAAGCTTTCTTT
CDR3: CASSLSSGEAFF

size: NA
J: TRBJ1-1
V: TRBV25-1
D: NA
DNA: TGTGCCAGCAGTGAACCCATCGCCGGGGCTGAAGCTTTCTTT
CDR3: CASSEPIAGAEAFF

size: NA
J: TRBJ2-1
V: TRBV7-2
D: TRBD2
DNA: TGTGCCAGCAGCTTAGACGCGGGAGGGCCATACAATGAGCAGTTCTTC
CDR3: CASSLDAGGPYNEQFF

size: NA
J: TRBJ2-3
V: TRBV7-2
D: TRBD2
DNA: TGTGCCAGCAGCCCACCGGGACTAGCGGGAGATACGCAGTATTTT
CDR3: CASSPPGLAGDTQYF

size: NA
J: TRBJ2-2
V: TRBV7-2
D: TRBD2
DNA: TGTGCCAGCAACCCGGAGTCGGGAGGGACCGGGGAGCTGTTTTTT
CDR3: CASNPESGGTGELFF

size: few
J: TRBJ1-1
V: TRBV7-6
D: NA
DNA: TGTGCCAGCAGCCAGGGCATGAACACTGAAGCTTTCTTT
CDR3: CASSQGMNTEAFF

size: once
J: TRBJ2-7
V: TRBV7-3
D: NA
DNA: TGTGCCAGCAGCCGCGGGGGGGCAGGGGGCGTTTACGAGCAGTACTTC
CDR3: CASSRGGAGGVYEQYF

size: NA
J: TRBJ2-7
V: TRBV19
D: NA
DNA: TGTGCCAGTAGTATAGTAGGCTCCTACGAGCAGTACTTC
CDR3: CASSIVGSYEQYF

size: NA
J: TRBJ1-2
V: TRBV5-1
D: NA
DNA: TGCGCCAGCAGCCTCCGGGATCCAATGCTTGGCTACACCTTC
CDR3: CASSLRDPMLGYTF

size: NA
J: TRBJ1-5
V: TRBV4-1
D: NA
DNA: TGCGCCAGCAGCCTAGGACAGCTTAATCAGCCCCAGCATTTT
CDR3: CASSLGQLNQPQHF

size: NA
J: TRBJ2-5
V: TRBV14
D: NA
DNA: TGTGCCAGCAGCCGGCCGGGATTATATGGGACCCAGTACTTC
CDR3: CASSRPGLYGTQYF

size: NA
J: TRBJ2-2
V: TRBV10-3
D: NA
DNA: TGTGCCATCGGGGGTCGGGGGGCCTACACCGGGGAGCTGTTTTTT
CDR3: CAIGGRGAYTGELFF

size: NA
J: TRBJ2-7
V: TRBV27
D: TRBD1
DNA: TGTGCCAGCAGCCTGGCCGGGACAGAATTTGACGAGCAGTACTTC
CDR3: CASSLAGTEFDEQYF

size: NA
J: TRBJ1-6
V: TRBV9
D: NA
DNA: TGTGCCAGCAGCAAAAGACAGGATAATTCACCCCTCCACTTT
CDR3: CASSKRQDNSPLHF

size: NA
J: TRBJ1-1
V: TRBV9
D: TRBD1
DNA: TGTGCCAGCACCCGGGACAGGGTGGACACTGAAGCTTTCTTT
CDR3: CASTRDRVDTEAFF